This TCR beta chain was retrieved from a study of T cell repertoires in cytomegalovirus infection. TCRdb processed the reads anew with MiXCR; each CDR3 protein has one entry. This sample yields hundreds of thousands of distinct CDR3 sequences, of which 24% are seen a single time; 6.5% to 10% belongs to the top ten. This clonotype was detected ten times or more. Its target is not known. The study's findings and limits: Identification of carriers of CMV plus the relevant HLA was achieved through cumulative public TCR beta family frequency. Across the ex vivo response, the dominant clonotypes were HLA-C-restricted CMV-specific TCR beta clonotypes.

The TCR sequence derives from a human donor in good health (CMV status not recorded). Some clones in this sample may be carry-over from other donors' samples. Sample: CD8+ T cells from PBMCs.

The CDR3 here is CASSTGQWQPQHF. The CDR3 DNA sequence: TGTGCCAGCTCCACCGGACAGTGGCAGCCCCAGCATTTT. The chain carries TRBV28 and TRBJ1-5; D possibly corresponds to TRBD1 (6 bases). The germline CDR1 and CDR2 sequences are MDHEN and SYDVKM. This CDR3 spans 13 amino acids. V dropped 8 bases and J dropped 7 bases, with 15 bases sitting between them.